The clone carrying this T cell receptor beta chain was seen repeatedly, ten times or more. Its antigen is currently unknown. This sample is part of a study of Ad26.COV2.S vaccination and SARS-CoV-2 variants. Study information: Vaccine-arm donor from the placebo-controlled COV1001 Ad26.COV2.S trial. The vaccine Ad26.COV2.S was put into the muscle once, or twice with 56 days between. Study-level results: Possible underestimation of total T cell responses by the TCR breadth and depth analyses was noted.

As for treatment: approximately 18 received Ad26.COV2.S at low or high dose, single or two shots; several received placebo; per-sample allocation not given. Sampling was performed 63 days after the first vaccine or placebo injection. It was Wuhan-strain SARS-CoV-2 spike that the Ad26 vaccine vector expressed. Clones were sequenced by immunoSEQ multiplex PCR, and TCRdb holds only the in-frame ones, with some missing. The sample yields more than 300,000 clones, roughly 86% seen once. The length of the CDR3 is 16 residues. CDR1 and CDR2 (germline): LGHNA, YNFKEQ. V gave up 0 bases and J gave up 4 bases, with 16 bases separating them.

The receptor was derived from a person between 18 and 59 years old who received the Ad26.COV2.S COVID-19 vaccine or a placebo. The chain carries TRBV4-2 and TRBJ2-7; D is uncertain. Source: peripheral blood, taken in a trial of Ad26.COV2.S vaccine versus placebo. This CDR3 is CASSQEPHTGEYEQYF. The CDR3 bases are TGTGCCAGCAGCCAAGAACCGCATACCGGCGAATACGAGCAGTACTTC.